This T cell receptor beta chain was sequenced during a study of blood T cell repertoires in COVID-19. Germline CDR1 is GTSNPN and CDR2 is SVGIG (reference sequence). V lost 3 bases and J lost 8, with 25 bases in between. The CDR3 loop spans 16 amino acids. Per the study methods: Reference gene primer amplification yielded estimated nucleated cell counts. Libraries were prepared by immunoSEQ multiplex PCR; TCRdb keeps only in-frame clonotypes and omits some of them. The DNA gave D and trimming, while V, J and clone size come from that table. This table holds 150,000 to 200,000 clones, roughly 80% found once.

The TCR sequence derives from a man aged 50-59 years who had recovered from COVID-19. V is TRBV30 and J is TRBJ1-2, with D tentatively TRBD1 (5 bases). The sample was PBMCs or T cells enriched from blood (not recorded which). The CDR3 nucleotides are TGTGCCTGGAGACCCAATCTCGCGGAGGGGCCGGGGGGCTACACCTTC. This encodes CAWRPNLAEGPGGYTF.